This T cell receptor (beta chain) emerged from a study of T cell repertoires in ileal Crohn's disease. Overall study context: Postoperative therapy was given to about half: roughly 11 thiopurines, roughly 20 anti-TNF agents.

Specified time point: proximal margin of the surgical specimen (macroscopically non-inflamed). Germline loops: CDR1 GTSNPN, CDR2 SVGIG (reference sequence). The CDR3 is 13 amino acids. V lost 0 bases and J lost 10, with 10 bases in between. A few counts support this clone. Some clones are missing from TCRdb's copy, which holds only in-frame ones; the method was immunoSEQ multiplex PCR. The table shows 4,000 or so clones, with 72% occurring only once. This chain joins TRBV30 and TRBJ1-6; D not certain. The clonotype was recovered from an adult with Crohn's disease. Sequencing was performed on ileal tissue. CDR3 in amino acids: CAWSVADGSPLHF. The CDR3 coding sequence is TGTGCCTGGAGTGTAGCGGATGGATCACCCCTCCACTTT.